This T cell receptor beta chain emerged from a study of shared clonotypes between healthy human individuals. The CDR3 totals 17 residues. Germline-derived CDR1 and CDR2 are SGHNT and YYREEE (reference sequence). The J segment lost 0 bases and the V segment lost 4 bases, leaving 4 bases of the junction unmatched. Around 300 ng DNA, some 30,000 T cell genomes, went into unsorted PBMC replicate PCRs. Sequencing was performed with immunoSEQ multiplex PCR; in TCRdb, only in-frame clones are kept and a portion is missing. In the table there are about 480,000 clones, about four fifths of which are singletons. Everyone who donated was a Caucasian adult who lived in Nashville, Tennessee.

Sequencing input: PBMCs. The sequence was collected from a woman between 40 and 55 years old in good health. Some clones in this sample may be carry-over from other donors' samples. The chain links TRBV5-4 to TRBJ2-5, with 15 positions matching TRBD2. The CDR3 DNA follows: TGTGCCAGCAGCAGCGGGACTAGCGGGAGGTACCAAGAGACCCAGTACTTC. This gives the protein CASSSGTSGRYQETQYF.